The source of this T cell receptor (beta chain) is a study of T cell responses to AZD1222 COVID-19 vaccine. Study as a whole: Pooled samples include second doses given at about 4 or 12 weeks.

Study-wide results and limits: There were mostly white British donors and more females than males, and clonal diversity was possibly underestimated. The study found Spike-specific TCR breadth and depth rose after two AZD1222 doses. Seropositive AZD1222 recipients at baseline numbered only 6 or 7.

To note about this clone: Its matching antigen is unknown.

Produced via immunoSEQ multiplex PCR; TCRdb's table is partial and in-frame only. The sample comprises over 100,000 clones, about 91% of which are singletons, and approximately 1.7% rests with the top ten. CDR1 is KGHDR and CDR2 is SFDVKD in the germline V gene. Trimming took 4 bases from V and 9 from J; bases not matched to a gene: 6. The CDR3 consists of 13 residues. The genes are TRBV24-1 and TRBJ2-3; 7 bases line up with TRBD1. This TCR derives from an adult in good health. The source material was peripheral blood, sampled on day 0 of AZD1222 vaccination. The CDR3 region has the DNA TGTGCCACCAGTGAGTCACAGGGGTGGACGCAGTATTTT. This gives the protein CATSESQGWTQYF.